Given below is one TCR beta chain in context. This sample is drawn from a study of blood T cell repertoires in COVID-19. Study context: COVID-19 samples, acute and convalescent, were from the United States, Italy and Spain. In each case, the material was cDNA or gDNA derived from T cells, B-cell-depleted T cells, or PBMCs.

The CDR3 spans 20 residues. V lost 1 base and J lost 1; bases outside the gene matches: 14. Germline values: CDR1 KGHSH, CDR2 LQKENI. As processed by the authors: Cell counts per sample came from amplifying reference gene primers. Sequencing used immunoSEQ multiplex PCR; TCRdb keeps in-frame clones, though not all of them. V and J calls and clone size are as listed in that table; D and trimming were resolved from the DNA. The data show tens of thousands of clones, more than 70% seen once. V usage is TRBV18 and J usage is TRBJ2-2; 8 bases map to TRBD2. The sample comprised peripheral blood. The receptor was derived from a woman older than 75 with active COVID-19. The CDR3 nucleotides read TGTGCCAGCTCACCACAACTGGGGCGGGAGGTGTGGGGGAACACCGGGGAGCTGTTTTTT. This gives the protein CASSPQLGREVWGNTGELFF.